This T cell receptor (beta chain) is drawn from a study of identical twins. Study-wide results and caveats: Beta out-of-frame sequences showed weaker excess sharing between twins.

Points on this clonotype: Its target is not known.

TCRdb reanalysed the 5' RACE reads using MiXCR and keeps one entry per CDR3 protein. The table lists 400,000 to 500,000 distinct CDR3 sequences, approximately 14% of them singletons. This same sample was also taken into another study, of yellow fever vaccine responses in identical twins.

The source of this sequence is a woman between 18 and 29 years old in good health. Sequenced sample: CD4+ T cells sorted from blood.

As DNA, the CDR3 is TGTGCCAGCAGTCCCCGGGACAGGGGTGAATACAATGAGCAGTTCTTC. Its translation is CASSPRDRGEYNEQFF. The chain combines TRBV14 with TRBJ2-1; TRBD1 matches 10 bases. The germline V gene has CDR1 SGHDN and CDR2 FVKESK. The trim removed 6 bases at V and 4 bases at J, leaving 9 bases unmatched. The CDR3 is 16 residues long.